A single sample gave rise to the 8 T cell receptor beta chains below, sequenced in a study of blood T cell repertoires in COVID-19. TCRdb keeps only in-frame clones here, not all; method: immunoSEQ multiplex PCR. The sample records more than 45,000 clones, 75% to 95% being singletons. The source material was peripheral blood. Every receptor here comes from a man aged 70 or older with acute or convalescent COVID-19.

The V gene is TRBV19, the J gene TRBJ2-7, with D possibly matching TRBD1 (6 bases). Per germline, CDR1 LNHDA and CDR2 SQIVND (reference sequence). The CDR3 extends over 14 amino acids. V lost 1 base to trimming and J lost 3 bases, with 10 bases between them. DNA for the CDR3: TGTGCCAGTAGTATAGTTCCGGGACACTACGAGCAGTACTTC. Amino acid sequence: CASSIVPGHYEQYF.

This clone has only one observation. This rearrangement joins TRBV5-5 to TRBJ1-4, with D unclear. The CDR3 covers 15 residues. Per germline, CDR1 SGHKS and CDR2 YYEKEE (reference sequence). V was clipped by 4 bases and J by 13 bases, with 23 bases between them. CDR3 nucleotides: TGTGCCAGCAGCCCCTCCCCGACAAGCCTTGGAGGACTGTTTTTT. It translates to CASSPSPTSLGGLFF.

J is TRBJ1-6 and V is TRBV18; no firm D call. Germline values: CDR1 KGHSH, CDR2 LQKENI. The CDR3 is 14 residues long. V was pared by 0 bases and J by 6 bases, with 6 bases between. The CDR3 sequence: CASSPPPGNSPLHF. Here the CDR3 DNA reads TGTGCCAGCTCACCACCACCGGGTAATTCACCCCTCCACTTT.

This clone is a singleton in its sample. The chain has TRBV7-8 and TRBJ1-1, with a possible D match to TRBD1 (6 bases). Trimming removed 5 bases from V and 5 bases from J, with 12 bases in between. The CDR3 extends over 13 amino acids. CDR1 is SGHVS and CDR2 is FQNEAQ in the germline V gene. The CDR3 sequence: CASSDNRVTEAFF. For the CDR3, the DNA is TGTGCCAGCAGCGATAACAGGGTTACTGAAGCTTTCTTT.

The genes are TRBV6-5 and TRBJ2-1; weak D call: TRBD1 (6 bases). The CDR3 length is 16 residues. With 0 bases removed from V and 6 bases from J, the gap between germline ends came to 15 bases. Germline assignment: CDR1 MNHEY and CDR2 SVGAGI. DNA for the CDR3: TGTGCCAGCAGTTACTCGGCTGACAGGCTTCTCAATGAGCAGTTCTTC. It encodes CASSYSADRLLNEQFF.

The chain joins TRBV19 to TRBJ1-5; 9 bases are a match to TRBD1. Germline values: CDR1 LNHDA, CDR2 SQIVND (reference sequence). The CDR3 consists of 15 residues. The ends lost 4 bases at V and 4 bases at J; junction bases unmatched: 5. The chain's CDR3 is CASSRRQGGNQPQHF. The CDR3 DNA sequence: TGTGCCAGTAGTAGACGACAGGGGGGTAATCAGCCCCAGCATTTT.

This rearrangement joins TRBV7-3 to TRBJ1-3, with TRBD1 as a possible D gene (6 bases). With 5 bases removed from V and 1 base from J, the gap between germline ends came to 9 bases. CDR1 and CDR2 (germline): SGHTA, FQGTGA. The CDR3 totals 14 residues. CDR3: CASSPGVSGNTIYF. The CDR3 DNA reads TGTGCCAGCAGCCCAGGGGTTTCTGGAAACACCATATATTTT. Variable domain in full (rest from reference TRBV7-3 and TRBJ1-3): GAGVSQTPSNKVTEKGKYVELRCDPISGHTALYWYRQSLGQGPEFLIYFQGTGAADDSGLPNDRFFAVRPEGSVSTLKIQRTERGDSAVYLCASSPGVSGNTIYFGEGSWLTVV.

The genes are TRBV5-1 and TRBJ2-1; D is unclear. Germline values: CDR1 SGHRS, CDR2 YFSETQ. The CDR3 extends over 16 amino acids. V was trimmed by 5 bases and J by 4 bases, leaving 19 bases between them. In DNA form, the CDR3 reads TGCGCCAGCAGACCCCAAAGCGACCTCGAATACAATGAGCAGTTCTTC. It translates to CASRPQSDLEYNEQFF. Using reference TRBV5-1 and TRBJ2-1 for the parts outside the CDR3, the full variable domain is KAGVTQTPRYLIKTRGQQVTLSCSPISGHRSVSWYQQTPGQGLQFLFEYFSETQRNKGNFPGRFSGRQFSNSRSEMNVSTLELGDSALYLCASRPQSDLEYNEQFFGPGTRLTVL.